Described below is a single T cell receptor (beta chain) sequence and its context. V gave up 0 bases and J gave up 5 bases, with 17 bases separating them. This CDR3 has 17 residues. The germline CDR1 and CDR2 sequences are SEHNR and FQNEAQ (reference sequence). The sample originates from a study of blood T cells in healthy people across ages. Next came a second PCR, run for about 7 to 12 cycles, which used a sample-barcoded 5' primer along with a J-beta primer mix. TCRdb analysed the 5' RACE reads with MiXCR anew, one entry per CDR3 protein. This sample has fewer than 650,000 distinct CDR3 sequences, with about a quarter found just once. These data are also associated with another study on T cells of mothers and their children.

Sequences were obtained from blood. This chain uses TRBV7-9 with TRBJ2-1; no firm D call. The sequence was obtained from a boy between 2 and 10 years old in good health. The CDR3: CASSLALAGHWNNEQFF. The DNA for the CDR3 is TGTGCCAGCAGCTTAGCGCTTGCTGGTCACTGGAACAATGAGCAGTTCTTC.